This TCR beta chain was observed in a study of blood T cell repertoires in COVID-19. Whole-study context: Samples of COVID-19 (acute and convalescent) were obtained from the United States, Italy and Spain.

Only in-frame clones appear in the TCRdb table, and some are missing; sequencing was by immunoSEQ multiplex PCR. This sample yields about 230,000 clones, of which 85% to 90% are seen a single time; approximately 2.8% belongs to the top ten. With respect to this clone: Within the sample, other DNA sequences also encode this same CDR3.

Germline lookup yields CDR1 DFQATT and CDR2 SNEGSKA (reference sequence). V was pared by 0 bases and J by 9 bases, with 9 bases between. The CDR3 totals 11 residues. Input material: PBMCs or T cells enriched from blood (not recorded which). The chain is built from TRBV20-1 and TRBJ2-7, with D uncertain. The clonotype originates from a woman aged 45-59 years in a cohort exposed to, infected with or recovered from COVID-19 (not recorded which). This CDR3 is CSARDGRGQYF. The CDR3 region has the DNA TGCAGTGCTAGAGATGGTAGAGGGCAGTACTTC.